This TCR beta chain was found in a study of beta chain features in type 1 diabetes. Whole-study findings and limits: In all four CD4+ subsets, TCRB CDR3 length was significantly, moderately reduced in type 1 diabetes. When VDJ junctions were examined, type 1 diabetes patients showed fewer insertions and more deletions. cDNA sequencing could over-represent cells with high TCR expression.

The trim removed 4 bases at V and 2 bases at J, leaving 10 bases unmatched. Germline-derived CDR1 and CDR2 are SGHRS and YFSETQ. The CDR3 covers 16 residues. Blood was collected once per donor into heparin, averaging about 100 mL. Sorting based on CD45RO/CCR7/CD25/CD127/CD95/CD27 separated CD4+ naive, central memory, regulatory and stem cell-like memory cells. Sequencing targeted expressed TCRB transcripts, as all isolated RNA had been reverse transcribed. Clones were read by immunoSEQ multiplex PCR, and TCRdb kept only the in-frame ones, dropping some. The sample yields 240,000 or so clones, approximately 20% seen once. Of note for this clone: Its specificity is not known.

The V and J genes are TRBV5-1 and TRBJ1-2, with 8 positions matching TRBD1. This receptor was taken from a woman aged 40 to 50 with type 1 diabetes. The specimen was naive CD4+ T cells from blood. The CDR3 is CASSLTGATKNYGYTF. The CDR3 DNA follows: TGCGCCAGCAGCCTGACAGGGGCGACGAAGAACTATGGCTACACCTTC.